The present TCR beta chain was sequenced within a study of blood T cell repertoires in COVID-19. In the study overall: COVID-19 samples collected from the United States, Italy and Spain covered acute and convalescent phases.

With 5 bases removed from V and 2 bases from J, the gap between germline ends came to 13 bases. CDR1 is MNHEY and CDR2 is SVGAGI in the germline V gene. CDR3 length equals 15 residues. Method: immunoSEQ multiplex PCR; TCRdb's copy keeps in-frame clones and lacks some. This table has approximately 390,000 clones, 70% to 90% appearing once. The chain employs TRBV6-5 and TRBJ1-5; D not resolved. This receptor was obtained from a woman in her 40s with acute COVID-19. The sequenced sample was PBMCs or T cells enriched from blood (not recorded which). The CDR3 DNA sequence: TGTGCCAGCAGTCTTTCCGGGTTCGGCAATCAGCCCCAGCATTTT. Residues: CASSLSGFGNQPQHF.